These T cell receptor beta chains were read from a single sample in a study of blood T cell repertoires in COVID-19. The protocol was immunoSEQ multiplex PCR, while the TCRdb copy is restricted to in-frame clones and leaves out a portion. Here the sample spans about 170,000 clones, about 86% being singletons. The sequenced sample consisted of peripheral blood. Receptor source: a man aged 50-59 years with active or convalescent COVID-19. Both conserved end residues are part of each CDR3. D genes are given only for firm matches. Clone size is not always given. Where it is, it says once, few, many or a class for expanded clones.

D gene	clone size	V gene	J gene	CDR3 DNA	CDR3 protein
.	.	TRBV7-2	TRBJ2-5	TGTGCCAGCAGCTTCGGGGGAAGGAAGACCCAGTACTTC	CASSFGGRKTQYF
.	.	TRBV5-1	TRBJ1-2	TGCGCCAGCAGCTTAGACCCGGCGACAATCAAGTATGGCTACACCTTC	CASSLDPATIKYGYTF
TRBD1	.	TRBV5-1	TRBJ2-5	TGCGCCAGCAGCGGGGGACAGGGAAACCAAGAGACCCAGTACTTC	CASSGGQGNQETQYF
TRBD1	.	TRBV5-6	TRBJ2-2	TGTGCCAGCAGCTTGGACAGGGGATACACCGGGGAGCTGTTTTTT	CASSLDRGYTGELFF
TRBD1	.	TRBV11-2	TRBJ2-7	TGTGCCAGCAGCTTAGTTCGTCCAACAGGGGGCTCTTCCTACGAGCAGTACTTC	CASSLVRPTGGSSYEQYF
TRBD1	.	TRBV11-2	TRBJ2-1	TGTGCCAGCAGCTTCGACAGGGATGGTGAGCAGTTCTTC	CASSFDRDGEQFF
TRBD2	.	TRBV7-2	TRBJ2-1	TGTGCCAGCAGCCCTGGGCGGGAGGGGGGATATGAGCAGTTCTTC	CASSPGREGGYEQFF
TRBD2	.	TRBV4-2	TRBJ2-3	TGTGCCAGCAGCCAGGGACTAGCGGGAATTGATACGCAGTATTTT	CASSQGLAGIDTQYF
.	.	TRBV19	TRBJ1-5	TGTGCCAGTAGAACTTCTGGGCCCATCAATCAGCCCCAGCATTTT	CASRTSGPINQPQHF
.	.	TRBV18	TRBJ2-7	TGTGCCAGCTCACCTCCGACGGCCCTAGGGGACGAGCAGTACTTC	CASSPPTALGDEQYF
.	.	TRBV19	TRBJ1-4	TGTGCCAGTAGTATCCGGCCCCGGGATGAAAAACTGTTTTTT	CASSIRPRDEKLFF
.	.	TRBV9	TRBJ1-1	TGTGCCAGCAGCGTAAATAGGGGCACTGAAGCTTTCTTT	CASSVNRGTEAFF
.	.	TRBV6-5	TRBJ2-3	TGTGCCAGCAGTTTAGGGGCCTCCACAGATACGCAGTATTTT	CASSLGASTDTQYF
.	.	TRBV20-1	TRBJ1-3	TGCAGTGCTAGTAGTGTAGCTGGAAACACCATATATTTT	CSASSVAGNTIYF
.	.	TRBV6-5	TRBJ2-2	TGTGCCAGCAGTTACTCGAGGGTCCCCGGGGAGCTGTTTTTT	CASSYSRVPGELFF
.	few	TRBV2	TRBJ1-2	TGTGCCAGCAGTGGTCAACAGGGCCCTAACTATGGCTACACCTTC	CASSGQQGPNYGYTF
.	.	TRBV5-4	TRBJ1-6	TGTGCCAGCAGCTTCCGGCAGGCCGGTTCACCCCTCCACTTT	CASSFRQAGSPLHF
TRBD1	.	TRBV29-1	TRBJ1-1	TGCAGCGTAGCGGGACAGGGGATTTACACTGAAGCTTTCTTT	CSVAGQGIYTEAFF